These 28 T cell receptor beta chains share one sample of origin, sequenced in a study of T cells after yellow fever vaccination. A single record per CDR3 protein comes from TCRdb applying MiXCR to the 5' RACE reads. The data hold 300,000 to 400,000 distinct CDR3 sequences, with about an eighth observed a single time. The sample here was CD4+ T cells sorted from PBMCs, taken 15 days after the yellow fever booster vaccination. The source is a man between 18 and 29 years old who received the YFV17D yellow fever vaccine.

The CDR3 sequence: CASSLEEKSPLHF. In nucleotides, the CDR3 is TGTGCCAGCAGCTTAGAGGAGAAATCACCCCTCCACTTT. V and J are TRBV7-2 and TRBJ1-6; D remains ambiguous. This CDR3 region has 13 residues. V was cut by 1 base and J by 10 bases, with 8 bases left in between. Per the germline V gene, CDR1 is SGHTA and CDR2 is FQGNSA.

The chain joins TRBV4-3 to TRBJ2-7; TRBD2 agrees at 7 bases. There are 15 residues in the CDR3. V gave up 3 bases and J gave up 6 bases; unmatched junction bases: 11. Germline CDR1 is LGHNA and CDR2 is YSLEER. CDR3 region: CASSQTLLGGSEQYV. The CDR3 bases are TGCGCCAGCAGCCAGACCCTACTGGGGGGGTCCGAGCAGTACGTC.

This clonotype has at least ten counts. As DNA, the CDR3 is TGCGCCAGCAGCTCACCCCCCGGCCGTGAGCAGTTCTTC. Translating gives CASSSPPGREQFF. This chain uses TRBV4-1 with TRBJ2-1; D call uncertain. This CDR3 has 13 residues. CDR1 MGHRA and CDR2 YSYEKL come from the germline V gene. Trimming removed 5 bases at V and 9 bases at J, with 14 bases between.

The chain links TRBV14 to TRBJ2-3, with unresolved D. V was cut by 0 bases and J by 9 bases, with 7 bases left in between. Germline CDR1 is SGHDN and CDR2 is FVKESK. This CDR3 has 12 amino acids. This chain's CDR3 is CASSQDTRTQYF. In DNA form, the CDR3 reads TGTGCCAGCAGCCAAGATACGCGAACGCAGTATTTT.

The rearrangement uses TRBV12-3 or TRBV12-4 and TRBJ1-2; 10 nucleotides match TRBD1. CDR3 length: 14 amino acids. Trimming removed 5 bases from V and 2 bases from J; junction bases left unmatched: 2. CDR3 protein: CASSVGQGNYGYTF. CDR3 DNA sequence: TGTGCCAGCAGTGTGGGACAGGGGAACTATGGCTACACCTTC.

This clonotype occurred a few times. The CDR3 sequence is CASSELGGAGANVLTF. The CDR3 DNA follows: TGTGCCAGCAGTGAATTGGGGGGCGCAGGGGCCAACGTCCTGACTTTC. This chain links TRBV2 with TRBJ2-6; D tentatively reads TRBD1 or TRBD2 (6 bases each). The germline CDR1 and CDR2 sequences are SNHLY and FYNNEI. V was shortened by 2 bases and J by 4 bases, with 12 bases between the two germline ends. The CDR3 runs 16 residues.

This clonotype occurred a few times. V gene TRBV9 combines with J gene TRBJ1-2, with TRBD1 matching 7 bases. Germline CDR1 is SGDLS and CDR2 is YYNGEE. J lost 6 bases, V lost 0 bases, and 2 bases had no gene match. This CDR3 region has 13 residues. The CDR3 is CASSVEGGNGYTF. CDR3 in DNA: TGTGCCAGCAGCGTAGAAGGGGGCAATGGCTACACCTTC.

This clonotype was detected only a few times. The V gene is TRBV10-1, the J gene TRBJ2-5; 7 bases match TRBD1. The CDR3 has 13 residues. Unmatched junction bases numbered 5, after V lost 3 bases and J lost 7 bases. CDR1 WNHNN and CDR2 SYGVQD come from the germline V gene (reference sequence). The CDR3 loop is CASSEEQGTTQYF. CDR3 nucleotide sequence: TGCGCCAGCAGTGAAGAACAGGGGACGACCCAGTACTTC.

This clonotype turned up a few times. V gene TRBV5-1 combines with J gene TRBJ2-1; 9 bases align to TRBD1. The CDR3 consists of 16 residues. Germline V gene sequence: CDR1 SGHRS, CDR2 YFSETQ. Losses at the gene ends were 5 bases for V and 7 bases for J; bases not matched to a gene: 13. The CDR3 loop reads CASSSPGQGLRNEQFF. CDR3 coding DNA: TGCGCCAGCAGTTCCCCGGGACAGGGTCTACGGAATGAGCAGTTCTTC.

This clonotype turned up a few times. The V gene is TRBV7-2, the J gene TRBJ1-1; the D is unclear. From germline, CDR1 is SGHTA and CDR2 FQGNSA. V lost 1 base to trimming and J lost 6 bases, with 12 bases between them. This CDR3 has 14 amino acids. In DNA form, the CDR3 reads TGTGCCAGCAGCTTAGAGCGCGGGTATGCTGAAGCTTTCTTT. Amino acids: CASSLERGYAEAFF.

The rearrangement links TRBV4-2 to TRBJ2-3; 7 positions match TRBD1. V dropped 4 bases and J dropped 4; count of bases not matched to a gene: 8. The germline CDR1 and CDR2 sequences are LGHNA and YNFKEQ. The CDR3 runs 15 residues. CDR3 protein: CASSPRQGSADTQYF. The CDR3 nucleotides read TGTGCCAGCAGCCCCCGACAGGGTAGCGCAGATACGCAGTATTTT.

The chain carries TRBV18 and TRBJ2-2; tentative D call: TRBD1 (5 bases). Germline V CDR1 and CDR2: KGHSH, LQKENI. Trimming left V 3 bases short and J 3 bases short, with 11 bases between. The CDR3 totals 15 residues. The CDR3 region has the DNA TGTGCCAGCTCACCCTGGCAGGGCGACACCGGGGAGCTGTTTTTT. This sequence encodes CASSPWQGDTGELFF.

There are a few counts of this clonotype. V gene TRBV6-1 combines with J gene TRBJ2-3, with 7 bases aligning to TRBD2. V was clipped by 5 bases and J by 4 bases; unmatched bases: 9. Germline V gives CDR1 MNHNS, CDR2 SASEGT. The CDR3 has 15 amino acids. CDR3 sequence: CASSYAGVGSDTQYF. Written as DNA, the CDR3 is TGTGCCAGCAGTTATGCGGGGGTCGGTTCAGATACGCAGTATTTT.

This clonotype was seen a handful of times. This rearrangement joins TRBV27 to TRBJ2-7; 12 nucleotides agree with TRBD1. CDR3 length: 16 amino acids. V dropped 7 bases and J dropped 7; count of bases not matched to a gene: 14. Germline V CDR1 and CDR2: MNHEY, SMNVEV (reference sequence). In DNA, the CDR3 is TGTGCCAGCACTCCAGCCGGGACAGGGGGCAACTTGGAGCAGTACTTC. Translated: CASTPAGTGGNLEQYF.

V and J are TRBV4-2 and TRBJ2-2, with a tentative D call TRBD2 (5 bases). The V end lost 0 bases, the J end lost 0 bases, and 11 bases lay between the germline ends. CDR3 length equals 17 residues. Germline CDR1 is LGHNA and CDR2 is YNFKEQ. Here the CDR3 DNA reads TGTGCCAGCAGCCAAGATCTGAGGCGGGCGAACACCGGGGAGCTGTTTTTT. It yields the protein CASSQDLRRANTGELFF.

This chain connects TRBV9 to TRBJ2-3; D gene unclear. The CDR3 length is 14 residues. Germline V lookup: CDR1 SGDLS, CDR2 YYNGEE. Trimming cost V 3 bases and J 2 bases, with 10 bases left between them. The CDR3 spells CASSATLNTDTQYF. In nucleotides, the CDR3 is TGTGCCAGCAGCGCGACGCTAAACACAGATACGCAGTATTTT.

This clonotype was observed at least ten times. The chain has TRBV12-3 or TRBV12-4 and TRBJ2-3, with 15 nucleotides matching TRBD2. The trim removed 6 bases at V and 4 bases at J, leaving 5 bases unmatched. CDR3 length: 16 amino acids. The CDR3, as DNA: TGTGCCAGCAGCTCGGGACTAGCGGGGGGCGCAGATACGCAGTATTTT. Its protein product is CASSSGLAGGADTQYF.

This clonotype appeared many times. The chain carries TRBV25-1 and TRBJ2-5; no clear D gene. Germline CDR1 is MGHDK and CDR2 is SYGVNS. The CDR3 extends over 13 amino acids. Trimming took off 3 bases at V and 5 bases at J, with 10 bases between the two ends. The chain's CDR3 is CASSELEWETQYF. The CDR3 DNA reads TGTGCCAGCAGTGAGCTTGAATGGGAGACCCAGTACTTC.

This clonotype has a count of ten or more. The chain recombines TRBV3-1 with TRBJ2-7, with D unresolved. This CDR3 contains 13 residues. Trimming left V 1 base short and J 3 bases short, with 7 bases between. The V gene's germline CDR1 is LGHDT and CDR2 YNNKEL (reference sequence). The CDR3 DNA reads TGTGCCAGCAGCCAAGGCTGGGACTACGAGCAGTACTTC. This encodes CASSQGWDYEQYF.

This clonotype occurred a few times. The J gene is TRBJ1-4, the V gene TRBV7-9; 7 bases are shared with TRBD1. The CDR3 consists of 14 residues. Germline V CDR1 and CDR2: SEHNR, FQNEAQ (reference sequence). V lost 5 bases and J lost 5; bases outside the gene matches: 5. Written as DNA, the CDR3 is TGTGCCAGCAGCCGGGGACAGAACAATGAAAAACTGTTTTTT. Protein: CASSRGQNNEKLFF.

This clonotype was counted only a few times. This sequence joins TRBV10-3 and TRBJ1-3; D gene ambiguous. The CDR3 is 13 amino acids. Trimming pared 11 bases from V and 2 bases from J, leaving 13 bases between. CDR1 is ENHRY, CDR2 SYGVKD, per germline. The CDR3, as DNA: TGTGCCGCCCTCCAGGCGGCTGGAAACACCATATATTTT. It specifies CAALQAAGNTIYF.

This clonotype was picked up many times. The CDR3 DNA sequence: TGTGCCAGCAGCTGGAGCACAGGGGGTAATGGCTACACCTTC. Encoded protein: CASSWSTGGNGYTF. This sequence joins TRBV11-2 and TRBJ1-2, with TRBD1 matching 8 bases. The CDR3 length is 14 residues. V gave up 4 bases and J gave up 6 bases; unmatched junction bases: 7. Germline CDR1 SGHAT, CDR2 FQNNGV.

This clonotype has a handful of counts. V usage is TRBV28 and J usage is TRBJ1-2; a possible D gene is TRBD1 (5 bases). CDR1 is MDHEN, CDR2 SYDVKM, per germline. Trimming took 8 bases from V and 1 from J, leaving 20 bases between them. The CDR3 totals 16 residues. The CDR3 coding sequence is TGTGCCAGCGGCTCCCCTGGGGGGGTGATTAACTATGGCTACACCTTC. It codes for CASGSPGGVINYGYTF.

This clonotype was seen more than once but under ten times. V is TRBV24-1 and J is TRBJ2-2; D is uncertain. Germline CDR1 KGHDR, CDR2 SFDVKD. This CDR3 has 13 amino acids. Trimming left V 3 bases short and J 2 bases short, with 3 bases between. CDR3 nucleotide sequence: TGTGCCACCAGTGATCCAAACACCGGGGAGCTGTTTTTT. Amino acid sequence: CATSDPNTGELFF.

This clonotype was counted a few times. V usage is TRBV5-1 and J usage is TRBJ2-2, with D uncertain. Per germline, CDR1 SGHRS and CDR2 YFSETQ. This CDR3 spans 14 amino acids. V was clipped by 2 bases and J by 4 bases, with 9 bases between them. CDR3 DNA sequence: TGCGCCAGCAGCTTAACCCCCCTCACCGGGGAGCTGTTTTTT. This encodes CASSLTPLTGELFF.

The CDR3 region has the DNA TGTGCCAGCAGTTACATCCCCAGCGGGGGCGGAGAGCAGTTCTTC. Translated, it gives CASSYIPSGGGEQFF. The V gene is TRBV6-6, the J gene TRBJ2-1, with TRBD2 matching over 8 bases. V was pared by 2 bases and J by 10 bases, with 10 bases of the junction left unmatched. CDR1 is MNHNY and CDR2 is SVGAGI in the germline V gene (reference sequence). The CDR3 sequence is 15 residues long.

This chain joins TRBV10-2 and TRBJ2-1; D possibly corresponds to TRBD1 (6 bases). Trimming removed 3 bases from V and 4 bases from J, with 10 bases in between. The V gene's germline CDR1 is WSHSY and CDR2 SAAADI. CDR3 length equals 14 residues. The CDR3 DNA follows: TGCGCCAGCAGTGAAACCCAGGGGTACAATGAGCAGTTCTTC. Its translation is CASSETQGYNEQFF.

This chain uses TRBV9 with TRBJ2-5; 8 nucleotides line up with TRBD1. Germline CDR1 and CDR2: SGDLS and YYNGEE. The CDR3 runs 14 residues. V lost 4 bases to trimming and J lost 5 bases; unmatched junction nucleotides: 7. The CDR3: CASSPGQGDETQYF. The CDR3 DNA sequence: TGTGCCAGCAGCCCCGGACAGGGAGACGAGACCCAGTACTTC.